These T cell receptor beta chains were read from a single sample in a study of blood T cell repertoires in COVID-19. Sequencing was performed with immunoSEQ multiplex PCR; in TCRdb, only in-frame clones are kept and a portion is missing. This sample has roughly 240,000 clones; roughly 85% occur once, and the top ten carry approximately 9.1%. Sequenced sample: PBMCs or T cells enriched from blood (not recorded which). The receptors stem from a woman in her forties or fifties with acute COVID-19. CDR3s include the opening cysteine and the closing phenylalanine or tryptophan. The D gene is left open where the match is weak. Some rows mark clone size as missing; the rest say once, few, many or name a class of expanded clone.

v_call	clone_size	d_call	j_call	cdr3_nt	cdr3_aa
TRBV19	few	-	TRBJ2-2	TGTGCCAGTAGTATCACGCGATTTAACACCGGGGAGCTGTTTTTT	CASSITRFNTGELFF
TRBV4-3	-	TRBD2	TRBJ2-3	TGCGCCAGCAGCCAAGCGCGGGGAGGGCCAGATACGCAGTATTTT	CASSQARGGPDTQYF
TRBV19	-	-	TRBJ2-2	TGTGCCAGTAGGCTAACAGGAGCCCCGAACACCGGGGAGCTGTTTTTT	CASRLTGAPNTGELFF
TRBV7-2	-	-	TRBJ2-1	TGTGCCAGCAGCTTAGTCGCGAGCAACAATGAGCAGTTCTTC	CASSLVASNNEQFF
TRBV2	-	-	TRBJ2-1	TGTGCCAGCACTCGGGATAGCGGCCATGAGCAGTTCTTC	CASTRDSGHEQFF
TRBV7-3	-	TRBD1	TRBJ1-6	TGTGCCAGCAGCACCGGGACAGGGGCTTCACCCCTCCACTTT	CASSTGTGASPLHF
TRBV29-1	few	TRBD1	TRBJ1-1	TGCAGCGTTGATGTAGACAGGGAAAGGGTGTTTTTT	CSVDVDRERVFF
TRBV6-5	-	-	TRBJ1-2	TGTGCCAGCAGGACAGGCTATGGCTACACCTTC	CASRTGYGYTF
TRBV27	-	TRBD1	TRBJ1-6	TGTGCCAGCAGTCTCCGGGACAGGGTGGACTCACCCCTCCACTTT	CASSLRDRVDSPLHF
TRBV4-3	-	TRBD1	TRBJ2-1	TGCGCCAGCAGCCCACGGGACAGAAACTATAATAGCAATGAGCAGTTCTTC	CASSPRDRNYNSNEQFF
TRBV19	-	TRBD1	TRBJ1-2	TGTGCCAGTAGCAGGCAGTTCCGGGACAGGGTCGGCGGCTACACCTTC	CASSRQFRDRVGGYTF
TRBV7-3	once	-	TRBJ2-6	TGTGCCAGCAGCAAATTCAGGCTGAATTCTGGGGCCAACGTCCTGACTTTC	CASSKFRLNSGANVLTF
TRBV25-1	-	-	TRBJ1-2	TGTGCCAGCAGTGAATCCCTGATGGGGGGGGGCAGCTATGGCTACACCTTC	CASSESLMGGGSYGYTF
TRBV11-3	-	-	TRBJ1-1	TGTGCCAGCAGCTTAGACTCAGGCCTTGCTTTCTTT	CASSLDSGLAFF
TRBV2	-	TRBD2	TRBJ2-5	TGTGCCAGCAAGAGGGGAGCGGGGGGGATGGATCTAAAGACCCAGTACTTC	CASKRGAGGMDLKTQYF
TRBV5-1	few	-	TRBJ1-2	TGCGCCAGCAGCTTTACGGGTTCTGGCTACACCTTC	CASSFTGSGYTF
TRBV7-8	once	TRBD2	TRBJ2-3	TGTGCCAGCACCGTCGGCGGGGGGGCCAGAGATACGCAGTATTTT	CASTVGGGARDTQYF
TRBV7-2	-	TRBD1	TRBJ1-2	TGTGCCAGCAGCTTTTCGGGAGGTGGGACAGGGACCCTCCGCGGGGGCTACACCTTC	CASSFSGGGTGTLRGGYTF
TRBV5-1	-	-	TRBJ1-2	TGCGCCAGCAGCGGATCTGCACGGGGGGATAACTATGGCTACACCTTC	CASSGSARGDNYGYTF
TRBV6-2/TRBV6-3	-	TRBD2	TRBJ2-3	TGTGCCAGCAGTTACCCGACTAGCGGGGGGTCCCGGAAAGGCACAGATACGCAGTATTTT	CASSYPTSGGSRKGTDTQYF
TRBV6-1	-	-	TRBJ2-1	TGTGCCAGCAGTGAAGCTGGGCGGGGAAACAATGAGCAGTTCTTC	CASSEAGRGNNEQFF
TRBV7-7	-	-	TRBJ1-1	TGTGCTAGCAGCTTAGCGCGGGGGACGCTGAACACTGAAGCTTTCTTT	CASSLARGTLNTEAFF
TRBV2	-	-	TRBJ2-1	TGTGCCAGCAGTAGACTCGGGGACAATGAGCAGTTCTTC	CASSRLGDNEQFF
TRBV11-2	once	-	TRBJ1-3	TGTGCCAGCAGCTTAGACAGGGCTGGAAACACCATATATTTT	CASSLDRAGNTIYF
TRBV3-1/TRBV3-2	-	TRBD1	TRBJ1-1	TGTGCCAGCAGCCACCGGGACAGGGCGACTGAAGCTTTCTTT	CASSHRDRATEAFF
TRBV12-3/TRBV12-4	few	-	TRBJ2-7	TGTGCCAGCAGCCCTCGAGGAGCCTACGAGCAGTACTTC	CASSPRGAYEQYF
TRBV15	-	TRBD2	TRBJ2-1	TGTGCCACCAGCAGAGATCCCGGGGGGGCGGTGGGCCGGGAGAACAATGAGCAGTTCTTC	CATSRDPGGAVGRENNEQFF
TRBV6-1	-	TRBD1	TRBJ1-4	TGTGCCAGCAGTGAAGCGTATCGAGGACAGGGGAGTGAAAAACTGTTTTTT	CASSEAYRGQGSEKLFF
TRBV5-4	-	-	TRBJ2-7	TGTGCCAGCAGCTTGGAGGCCCAAGGGGCCTACGAGCAGTACTTC	CASSLEAQGAYEQYF
TRBV19	-	-	TRBJ1-1	TGTGCCAGTAGTTGGTCTCGGGACACTGAAGCTTTCTTT	CASSWSRDTEAFF
TRBV27	few	-	TRBJ2-3	TGTGCCAGCATTAACTTGCGGGGTGCAGATACGCAGTATTTT	CASINLRGADTQYF
TRBV29-1	-	TRBD2	TRBJ2-1	TGCAGCGTTGAGGGGACTAGCGGGGGATACAATGAGCAGTTCTTC	CSVEGTSGGYNEQFF
TRBV6-2/TRBV6-3	few	-	TRBJ1-1	TGTGCCAGCAGTCACCAGATTTTCAACACTGAAGCTTTCTTT	CASSHQIFNTEAFF
TRBV6-5	-	-	TRBJ1-1	TGTGCCAGCGCCAGAGGCCGGTTGAACACTGAAGCTTTCTTT	CASARGRLNTEAFF
TRBV6-5	-	-	TRBJ2-7	TGTGCCAGCAGTTCCTCCCACCCGGCGGAGTACTTC	CASSSSHPAEYF
TRBV7-3	-	-	TRBJ2-1	TGTGCCAGCAGCTTAAAAGGGCAGGGCTCCTACAATGAGCAGTTCTTC	CASSLKGQGSYNEQFF
TRBV27	once	TRBD1	TRBJ1-1	TGTGCCAGCAGTTCGTTACCGGGACAGGGAAAGAACACTGAAGCTTTCTTT	CASSSLPGQGKNTEAFF
TRBV19	-	-	TRBJ1-1	TGTGCCAGTACCCCACAGGGAAACACTGAAGCTTTCTTT	CASTPQGNTEAFF
TRBV12-5	-	-	TRBJ1-2	TGTGCTAGCGGACAGCCGAAAACCTTC	CASGQPKTF
TRBV5-6	-	TRBD1	TRBJ1-6	TGTGCCAGCAGCCTGGACAGGGGGCCGGATAATTCACCCCTCCACTTT	CASSLDRGPDNSPLHF
TRBV29-1	once	-	TRBJ2-4	TGCAGCGTTTCCGACAGAGCCAAAAACATTCAGTACTTC	CSVSDRAKNIQYF
TRBV6-2/TRBV6-3	once	TRBD2	TRBJ2-3	TGTGCCAGCAGTCCCAGACTAGCGGGGATCACAGATACGCAGTATTTT	CASSPRLAGITDTQYF
TRBV19	-	TRBD1	TRBJ1-5	TGTGCCAGTAGCAGGGGGACAGTCAGTCGCCAGCATTTT	CASSRGTVSRQHF
TRBV7-9	-	-	TRBJ1-1	TGTGCCAGCAGTTTCGGGTCGCCGAGCACTGAAGCTTTCTTT	CASSFGSPSTEAFF
TRBV18	-	-	TRBJ1-3	TGTGCCAGCTCGACAAGGCAGACCCAACGTAACACCATATATTTT	CASSTRQTQRNTIYF
TRBV5-8	-	-	TRBJ2-2	TGTGCCAGCAGCTTGCTTGGGGCTGGCACCGGGGAGCTGTTTTTT	CASSLLGAGTGELFF
TRBV4-3	-	TRBD2	TRBJ2-2	TGCGCCAGCAGCCAAGAGGGAGGGTCGACAGCGCACACCGGGGAGCTGTTTTTT	CASSQEGGSTAHTGELFF